The rows below give T cell receptor beta chains drawn from one sample of a study of blood T cells in healthy people across ages. MiXCR, applied by TCRdb to the 5' RACE reads, yields one record per CDR3 protein. The sample lists roughly 800,000 distinct CDR3 sequences; roughly 60% were seen once. The sample comprised blood. The source is a man aged 30 to 45 in good health. CDR3s include the opening cysteine and the closing phenylalanine or tryptophan. Fields, in order: V gene, J gene, D gene, clone size, CDR3 protein, CDR3 DNA. A D gene is named only where the DNA matches it firmly. Size tells how often a clone was seen (once, few, many) or the class of an expanded clone, and some rows leave it out.

>TRBV6-2/TRBV6-3|TRBJ1-4|.|.
CASSPNRQLTNEKLFF
TGTGCCAGCAGTCCAAACAGACAGTTGACGAATGAAAAACTGTTTTTT
>TRBV5-1|TRBJ2-7|.|.
CASSLKDAEQYF
TGCGCCAGCAGCTTAAAGGACGCCGAGCAGTACTTC
>TRBV20-1|TRBJ2-1|.|.
CSGDVGGRNEQFF
TGCAGTGGTGATGTCGGGGGTAGGAATGAGCAGTTCTTC
>TRBV7-2|TRBJ2-5|TRBD2|.
CASSSRLAGGHHEQYF
TGTGCCAGCAGCTCCAGACTAGCGGGGGGGCATCATGAGCAGTACTTC
>TRBV28|TRBJ2-5|TRBD2|.
CASRPGGTQETQYF
TGTGCCAGCAGGCCGGGGGGGACCCAAGAGACCCAGTACTTC
>TRBV7-9|TRBJ2-7|.|many
CASSPSAGEFYEQYF
TGTGCCAGCAGTCCCTCGGCGGGTGAGTTCTACGAGCAGTACTTC
>TRBV29-1|TRBJ2-7|.|few
CSGGDSSYEQYF
TGCAGCGGCGGGGACTCATCCTACGAGCAGTACTTC
>TRBV6-1|TRBJ1-5|TRBD1|once
CASCDRAQPQHF
TGTGCCAGCTGTGACAGGGCCCAGCCCCAGCATTTT
>TRBV12-3/TRBV12-4|TRBJ2-7|TRBD1|few
CASRMGQGPYEQYF
TGTGCCAGCAGGATGGGACAGGGTCCCTACGAGCAGTACTTC
>TRBV21-1|TRBJ1-5|.|.
CASQTGMQPQHF
TGTGCCAGTCAAACTGGGATGCAGCCCCAGCATTTT
>TRBV11-1|TRBJ2-1|TRBD2|few
CASSVMTSSDEQFF
TGTGCCAGCAGCGTGATGACTAGCTCGGATGAGCAGTTCTTC
>TRBV9|TRBJ1-2|.|.
CASSPRLEPNYGYTF
TGTGCCAGCAGCCCCCGGCTGGAGCCTAACTATGGCTACACCTTC
>TRBV7-2|TRBJ2-5|.|few
CASSTNFEETQYF
TGTGCCAGCAGCACCAACTTCGAAGAGACCCAGTACTTC
>TRBV7-9|TRBJ2-1|TRBD2|.
CASSPQAGGVNEQFF
TGTGCCAGCAGCCCCCAGGCGGGGGGGGTTAATGAGCAGTTCTTC
>TRBV21-1|TRBJ2-1|.|.
CASSKGWANDNEQFF
TGTGCCAGCAGCAAAGGATGGGCTAACGACAATGAGCAGTTCTTC
>TRBV13|TRBJ2-3|.|.
CASSLGEIVTDTQYF
TGTGCCAGCAGCTTAGGGGAGATTGTTACAGATACGCAGTATTTT
>TRBV20-1|TRBJ2-7|TRBD2|few
CSASPLAGGPQPSEQYF
TGCAGTGCTTCCCCGCTAGCGGGAGGGCCTCAACCATCCGAGCAGTACTTC
>TRBV20-1|TRBJ1-5|.|.
CSATDEIEPQHF
TGCAGTGCTACCGATGAGATCGAGCCCCAGCATTTT
>TRBV29-1|TRBJ2-7|.|few
CSVEFGETYEQYF
TGCAGCGTTGAATTCGGGGAAACCTACGAGCAGTACTTC
>TRBV4-2|TRBJ2-7|TRBD1|few
CASSQGQQTYEQYF
TGTGCCAGCAGCCAGGGACAGCAAACCTACGAGCAGTACTTC
>TRBV12-3/TRBV12-4|TRBJ1-4|.|once
CASSPEGHVEKLFF
TGTGCCAGCAGCCCCGAAGGGCATGTGGAAAAACTGTTTTTT
>TRBV5-5|TRBJ2-1|.|few
CASSFNRLGDEQFF
TGTGCCAGCAGTTTCAACAGGTTGGGTGATGAGCAGTTCTTC
>TRBV6-5|TRBJ2-1|TRBD1|.
CASTEGGTGDNEQFF
TGTGCCAGCACCGAGGGGGGGACAGGGGACAATGAGCAGTTCTTC
>TRBV7-9|TRBJ1-2|.|.
CASSLDYYGYTF
TGTGCCAGCAGCTTAGACTACTATGGCTACACCTTC
>TRBV9|TRBJ2-3|TRBD2|.
CASSGALAGGNRDTQYF
TGTGCCAGCAGCGGCGCCCTAGCGGGGGGCAATAGAGATACGCAGTATTTT
>TRBV7-2|TRBJ2-1|.|.
CASSPRVYEQFF
TGTGCCAGCAGCCCTAGAGTCTATGAGCAGTTCTTC